Shown below are 30 T cell receptor beta chains from a single sample sequenced in a study of cytomegalovirus exposure and HLA in healthy donors. PCR amplification relied on 60 Vbeta primers (plus 13 Jbeta primers). Using immunoSEQ multiplex PCR, the repertoire was profiled, and TCRdb retains in-frame clones only, with some absent. Its clone listing holds 75,000 to 80,000 clones. The sample taken for sequencing was PBMCs. These receptor sequences come from a man aged 18-30 years in good health and CMV-seropositive.

J is TRBJ2-7 and V is TRBV6-6, with a tentative D call TRBD2 (6 bases). Germline values: CDR1 MNHNY, CDR2 SVGAGI (reference sequence). The CDR3 covers 15 residues. The germline V and J ends were trimmed by 4 bases and 2 bases, with 15 bases remaining between them. The CDR3 DNA is TGTGCCAGCAGTTCTATCGTGGAGGGAACCTACGAGCAGTACTTC. Its translation: CASSSIVEGTYEQYF.

The chain combines TRBV5-5 with TRBJ1-5; no clear D. CDR1 SGHKS and CDR2 YYEKEE come from the germline V gene (reference sequence). The CDR3 is 14 amino acids. V was trimmed by 0 bases and J by 1 base, leaving 5 bases between them. The CDR3 reads CASSLGHSNQPQHF. The CDR3, as DNA: TGTGCCAGCAGCTTGGGGCACAGCAATCAGCCCCAGCATTTT.

This sequence joins TRBV6-1 and TRBJ1-1; 11 bases agree with TRBD1. V shed 10 bases, J shed 5 bases, and the junction held 12 bases outside the gene matches. Germline V gives CDR1 MNHNS, CDR2 SASEGT. There are 15 residues in the CDR3. CDR3 sequence (DNA): TGTGCCATAAGGACAGGGGGCTTGGTAGGGACTGAAGCTTTCTTT. Translated, it gives CAIRTGGLVGTEAFF.

This rearrangement joins TRBV10-1 to TRBJ2-3; D is unresolved. Germline loops: CDR1 WNHNN, CDR2 SYGVQD (reference sequence). CDR3 size: 15 residues. V was trimmed by 0 bases and J by 2 bases, leaving 9 bases between them. CDR3 nucleotide sequence: TGCGCCAGCAGTGAGTCCGGTCAGGTCACAGATACGCAGTATTTT. This translates into CASSESGQVTDTQYF.

The chain is built from TRBV6-1 and TRBJ2-7; D perhaps matches TRBD1 (7 bases). Germline V lookup: CDR1 MNHNS, CDR2 SASEGT. This CDR3 has 16 residues. Trimming shortened V by 0 bases and J by 6 bases, and 18 bases separated the two germline ends. CDR3 sequence: CASSEAPGSGGIEQYF. Written as DNA, the CDR3 is TGTGCCAGCAGTGAAGCACCGGGGTCAGGGGGGATCGAGCAGTACTTC.

The V gene is TRBV5-1, the J gene TRBJ2-2; 8 bases match TRBD1. V shed 5 bases and J 4 bases; nucleotides not matched to a gene: 4. This CDR3 spans 14 amino acids. Germline CDR1 is SGHRS and CDR2 is YFSETQ. CDR3 DNA sequence: TGCGCCAGCAGTCAGGGGGCGAGCACCGGGGAGCTGTTTTTT. It encodes CASSQGASTGELFF.

This chain uses TRBV6-6 with TRBJ2-5; TRBD1 is a possible D gene (6 bases). Germline V gives CDR1 MNHNY, CDR2 SVGAGI (reference sequence). This CDR3 region has 13 residues. V lost 8 bases and J 7 bases, leaving 17 bases between the germline ends. The CDR3 here is CASSRGSIGTQYF. The CDR3 DNA sequence: TGTGCCAGCTCGAGGGGGAGTATAGGGACCCAGTACTTC.

V is TRBV30 and J is TRBJ2-7; D may be TRBD2 (6 bases). Trimming left V 4 bases short and J 6 bases short, with 16 bases between. This CDR3 contains 13 residues. Germline V gene data show CDR1 as GTSNPN and CDR2 as SVGIG (reference sequence). CDR3: CAWTLGGPGEQYF. The CDR3 coding sequence is TGTGCCTGGACCCTGGGAGGTCCCGGCGAGCAGTACTTC.

The gene calls are TRBV19 and TRBJ1-2; maybe TRBD1 (5 bases). Trimming took 6 bases from V and 0 from J, leaving 17 bases between them. The CDR3 covers 16 residues. Germline V gene lookup returns CDR1 LNHDA and CDR2 SQIVND (reference sequence). For the CDR3, the DNA is TGTGCCAGTAGCCCATCGGGACTTACGGCTAACTATGGCTACACCTTC. Encoded protein: CASSPSGLTANYGYTF. The variable domain in full, completed from reference TRBV19 and TRBJ1-2, reads DGGITQSPKYLFRKEGQNVTLSCEQNLNHDAMYWYRQDPGQGLRLIYYSQIVNDFQKGDIAEGYSVSREKKESFPLTVTSAQKNPTAFYLCASSPSGLTANYGYTFGSGTRLTVV.

V gene TRBV28 combines with J gene TRBJ2-7; a weak D match, TRBD1 (5 bases). Germline V gene data show CDR1 as MDHEN and CDR2 as SYDVKM. CDR3 length: 13 amino acids. Between the trimmed V and J ends, which lost 5 bases and 3 bases, there was a span of 11 bases. The CDR3 bases are TGTGCCAGCAGTGAACCGACAGTCTACGAGCAGTACTTC. Its protein product is CASSEPTVYEQYF.

The chain is built from TRBV5-1 and TRBJ2-7; 13 positions match TRBD2. J gave up 1 base and V 4 bases, and 2 bases lay outside the gene matches. Germline V gene sequence: CDR1 SGHRS, CDR2 YFSETQ. This CDR3 spans 15 amino acids. CDR3 sequence (DNA): TGCGCCAGCAGCCCGACTAGCGGGAGGTCCTACGAGCAGTACTTC. It codes for CASSPTSGRSYEQYF.

The J gene is TRBJ1-4, the V gene TRBV4-2; TRBD1 aligns across 8 bases. Germline V CDR1 and CDR2: LGHNA, YNFKEQ. Losses at the gene ends were 0 bases for V and 7 bases for J; bases not matched to a gene: 7. This CDR3 is built from 16 residues. In DNA, the CDR3 is TGTGCCAGCAGCCAAGATGGGACAGGAAAAGGTGAAAAACTGTTTTTT. This codes for CASSQDGTGKGEKLFF.

This chain uses TRBV7-5 with TRBJ1-5; TRBD1, the D gene given by the table, was not confirmed from the DNA. TRBV7-5 counts as a pseudogene. This CDR3 has 14 residues. The CDR3 DNA sequence: TGTGCCAGACAGCAGGGCCGTAGCAATCAGCCCCAGCATTTT. Amino acid sequence: CARQQGRSNQPQHF.

The V gene is TRBV18, the J gene TRBJ1-2, with a weak D call TRBD1 (6 bases). Between the trimmed V and J ends, which lost 1 base and 2 bases, there was a span of 8 bases. The CDR3 spans 14 residues. Germline V gene lookup returns CDR1 KGHSH and CDR2 LQKENI. The DNA of the CDR3 is TGTGCCAGCTCACCACGGGGGCAGAACTATGGCTACACCTTC. Protein: CASSPRGQNYGYTF. Supplemented by reference TRBV18 and TRBJ1-2, the full variable domain reads NAGVMQNPRHLVRRRGQEARLRCSPMKGHSHVYWYRQLPEEGLKFMVYLQKENIIDESGMPKERFSAEFPKEGPSILRIQQVVRGDSAAYFCASSPRGQNYGYTFGSGTRLTVV.

The rearrangement joins TRBV27 to TRBJ2-2; TRBD1 agrees at 11 bases. J was trimmed by 7 bases and V by 6 bases; bases with no gene match: 7. The CDR3 is 15 residues long. Germline lookup yields CDR1 MNHEY and CDR2 SMNVEV (reference sequence). CDR3 coding DNA: TGTGCCAGCAGCGGACAGGGGGCATGGAACGGGGAGCTGTTTTTT. This translates into CASSGQGAWNGELFF.

V gene TRBV18 combines with J gene TRBJ2-2; TRBD1 matches 9 bases. V trimming: 3 bases; J trimming: 5 bases; junction bases outside the gene matches: 4. The CDR3 consists of 15 residues. Germline CDR1 KGHSH, CDR2 LQKENI. CDR3 sequence: CASSPGTGITGELFF. Here the CDR3 DNA reads TGTGCCAGCTCACCCGGGACAGGGATAACCGGGGAGCTGTTTTTT.

This clone ranks as medium-sized in terms of frequency. The genes are TRBV6-4 and TRBJ1-6; maybe TRBD1 (5 bases). CDR3 length equals 11 residues. Looked up from germline, CDR1 is MRHNA and CDR2 is SNTAGT. V lost 3 bases, J lost 15 bases, and 9 bases lay in between. The chain's CDR3 is CASSDGGFLHF. The DNA of the CDR3 is TGTGCCAGCAGTGATGGGGGGTTCCTCCACTTT.

The V and J genes are TRBV5-4 and TRBJ1-1; possibly TRBD1 for D (5 bases). The CDR3 sequence is 14 residues long. The ends were cut back, 4 bases at V and 1 base at J, with 11 bases in the middle. In germline, CDR1 is SGHNT, CDR2 YYREEE (reference sequence). The CDR3 region is CASSRDSKNTEAFF. The CDR3 DNA sequence: TGTGCCAGCAGCCGCGACAGCAAGAACACTGAAGCTTTCTTT. Full variable domain (rest looked up from reference TRBV5-4 and TRBJ1-1): ETGVTQSPTHLIKTRGQQVTLRCSSQSGHNTVSWYQQALGQGPQFIFQYYREEENGRGNFPPRFSGLQFPNYSSELNVNALELDDSALYLCASSRDSKNTEAFFGQGTRLTVV.

The chain couples TRBV2 to TRBJ1-2; D uncertain. This CDR3 contains 14 residues. Trimming took 1 base from V and 2 from J, leaving 8 bases between them. Germline lookup yields CDR1 SNHLY and CDR2 FYNNEI. The CDR3 region is CASSEVSGNYGYTF. CDR3 sequence (DNA): TGTGCCAGCAGTGAAGTGTCGGGGAACTATGGCTACACCTTC.

V gene TRBV14 combines with J gene TRBJ1-4; the D is unclear. Germline CDR1 reads SGHDN; CDR2 reads FVKESK. CDR3 size: 13 residues. V was pared by 1 base and J by 7 bases, with 7 bases between. The CDR3 protein is CASSQGAAEKLFF. In nucleotides, the CDR3 is TGTGCCAGCAGCCAAGGAGCGGCTGAAAAACTGTTTTTT. Using reference TRBV14 and TRBJ1-4 for the parts outside the CDR3, the full variable domain is EAGVTQFPSHSVIEKGQTVTLRCDPISGHDNLYWYRRVMGKEIKFLLHFVKESKQDESGMPNNRFLAERTGGTYSTLKVQPAELEDSGVYFCASSQGAAEKLFFGSGTQLSVL.

This rearrangement joins TRBV5-1 to TRBJ1-2; possibly TRBD1 for D (6 bases). Germline V CDR1 and CDR2: SGHRS, YFSETQ. CDR3 length: 17 amino acids. V lost 4 bases to trimming and J lost 4 bases, with 23 bases between them. CDR3 DNA sequence: TGCGCCAGCAGCGCAACAGCCGTACAGGGTGCACTCTATGGCTACACCTTC. It yields the protein CASSATAVQGALYGYTF.

The rearrangement joins TRBV6-5 to TRBJ2-2; tentatively, D is TRBD2 (5 bases). This CDR3 region has 14 residues. CDR1 and CDR2 from the germline V gene are MNHEY and SVGAGI. With 1 base removed from V and 3 bases from J, the gap between germline ends came to 6 bases. The CDR3 sequence is CASSYFGDTGELFF. CDR3 DNA sequence: TGTGCCAGCAGTTACTTCGGGGACACCGGGGAGCTGTTTTTT.

J is TRBJ2-5 and V is TRBV11-2, with D perhaps matching TRBD1 (6 bases). Germline CDR1 SGHAT, CDR2 FQNNGV. This CDR3 has 15 amino acids. V lost 5 bases and J 5 bases, leaving 18 bases between the germline ends. The chain's CDR3 is CASSPPNPRGETQYF. In nucleotides, the CDR3 is TGTGCCAGCAGCCCCCCCAACCCTAGGGGGGAGACCCAGTACTTC.

This chain joins TRBV6-1 and TRBJ2-7, with a weak D call TRBD1 (5 bases). The germline V gene has CDR1 MNHNS and CDR2 SASEGT. Deletions cut 5 bases from V and 2 bases from J, with 13 bases between. The CDR3 is 14 amino acids. The CDR3 nucleotides read TGTGCCAGCAGTATTTCAGGGTCTCCCTACGAGCAGTACTTC. It codes for CASSISGSPYEQYF.

The V gene is TRBV6-5, the J gene TRBJ2-5; TRBD1 agrees at 7 bases. V lost 4 bases to trimming and J lost 4 bases; unmatched junction nucleotides: 9. The CDR3 sequence is 15 residues long. The germline V gene has CDR1 MNHEY and CDR2 SVGAGI. This CDR3 is CASSSARTGRETQYF. The CDR3 DNA reads as TGTGCCAGCAGTTCCGCTCGGACAGGACGAGAGACCCAGTACTTC.

The chain joins TRBV4-1 to TRBJ2-7, with TRBD1 identical over 9 bases. The CDR3 is made up of 16 amino acids. V lost 0 bases, J lost 5 bases, and 8 bases stayed unmatched. CDR1 is MGHRA, CDR2 YSYEKL, per germline. The CDR3 reads CASSQDSRQGDHEQYF. In DNA form, the CDR3 reads TGCGCCAGCAGCCAAGATAGTAGACAGGGGGACCACGAGCAGTACTTC.

The rearrangement links TRBV29-1 to TRBJ2-1; no definite D call. The germline gives CDR1 SQVTM, CDR2 ANQGSEA. The CDR3 loop spans 10 amino acids. The V end lost 3 bases, the J end lost 14 bases, and 11 bases lay between the germline ends. The CDR3 sequence: CSVDSGIKFF. CDR3 coding DNA: TGCAGCGTTGACTCGGGTATTAAGTTCTTC.

This chain connects TRBV30 to TRBJ1-6; D is unclear. The CDR3 length is 14 residues. Per the germline V gene, CDR1 is GTSNPN and CDR2 is SVGIG (reference sequence). V was shortened by 3 bases and J by 9 bases, with 15 bases between the two germline ends. CDR3 sequence: CAWRPPRWVSPLHF. DNA for the CDR3: TGTGCCTGGAGACCCCCCAGGTGGGTTTCACCCCTCCACTTT.

The V call is TRBV28, the J call TRBJ2-7; 8 bases line up with TRBD1. CDR3 length: 15 residues. Germline CDR1 MDHEN, CDR2 SYDVKM. The V and J ends lost 6 bases and 0 bases, in that order; junction bases with no gene match: 7. CDR3 bases: TGTGCCAGCAGACGCGACAGGGGCGCCTCCTACGAGCAGTACTTC. This translates into CASRRDRGASYEQYF.

J is TRBJ1-2 and V is TRBV14, with D uncertain. There are 13 residues in the CDR3. Per germline, CDR1 SGHDN and CDR2 FVKESK. Between the trimmed V and J ends, which lost 4 bases and 3 bases, there was a span of 9 bases. In DNA form, the CDR3 reads TGTGCCAGCAGCCTATACAAGTACTATGGCTACACCTTC. Protein: CASSLYKYYGYTF.